These 5 T cell receptor beta chains share one sample of origin, sequenced in a study of T cells in localized non-small cell lung cancer. The assay was immunoSEQ multiplex PCR, and TCRdb's table has in-frame clones only and misses some. The sample records 40,000 to 60,000 clones, about four fifths being singletons. Sequenced material: peripheral blood mononuclear cells, taken before any cancer treatment. These receptors all come from a man between 40 and 69 years old with stage III lung adenocarcinoma.

The V and J genes are TRBV6-6 and TRBJ1-4, with a possible D match to TRBD1 (5 bases). Trimming left V 5 bases short and J 8 bases short, with 15 bases between. The germline V gene has CDR1 MNHNY and CDR2 SVGAGI (reference sequence). The CDR3 is 14 amino acids. CDR3 sequence (DNA): TGTGCCAGCAGTCGGGGGGGGTCAAGCGAAAAACTGTTTTTT. Amino acids: CASSRGGSSEKLFF.

This CDR3 is CSVSRLVGEQFF. The CDR3 nucleotides are TGCAGCGTTAGCCGACTAGTGGGTGAGCAGTTCTTC. The chain carries TRBV29-1 and TRBJ2-1; possibly TRBD2 for D (6 bases). This CDR3 spans 12 amino acids. Trimming removed 5 bases from V and 9 bases from J, with 14 bases in between. Germline V gives CDR1 SQVTM, CDR2 ANQGSEA.

This clone is a singleton in its sample. This chain links TRBV7-6 with TRBJ2-7; 10 bases are shared with TRBD1. The CDR3 consists of 13 residues. The junction had 1 base not matched to a gene; V was cut back by 5 bases and J by 3 bases. Looked up from germline, CDR1 is SGHVS and CDR2 is FNYEAQ. DNA of the CDR3: TGTGCCAGCAGCCGGGACAGGGGCTACGAGCAGTACTTC. Translated: CASSRDRGYEQYF.

The chain is built from TRBV5-1 and TRBJ1-2; 12 bases agree with TRBD1. V lost 4 bases, J lost 7 bases, and 5 bases stayed unmatched. The CDR3 contains 14 residues. Germline V lookup: CDR1 SGHRS, CDR2 YFSETQ. The CDR3 DNA is TGCGCCAGCAGCCCGGGACAGGGGGCCGGTGGCTACACCTTC. Translating it yields CASSPGQGAGGYTF.

V usage is TRBV7-2 and J usage is TRBJ2-7; D is uncertain. The germline V and J ends were trimmed by 1 base and 3 bases, with 4 bases remaining between them. From germline, CDR1 is SGHTA and CDR2 FQGNSA. CDR3 length: 12 amino acids. The CDR3 nucleotides read TGTGCCAGCAGCTTAGGATTCTACGAGCAGTACTTC. Amino acids: CASSLGFYEQYF.